Below are 25 T cell receptor beta chains sequenced from a single sample in a study of human T cells and chemical hapten exposure. Time point defined: healthy volunteer bleed at 6 weeks. Extraction yielded total RNA from whole blood (unfractionated). TCRdb reanalysed the RACE reads using MiXCR and keeps one entry per CDR3 protein. This sample has tens of thousands of distinct CDR3 sequences, with 8.6% found just once. Sample: whole blood. These receptors were collected from a male donor in good health. Some clones in this sample may be carry-over from other donors' samples.

The chain has TRBV6-5 and TRBJ1-5, with 7 bases lining up with TRBD1. CDR3 length: 14 residues. V was clipped by 6 bases and J by 5 bases; unmatched bases: 7. CDR1 and CDR2 from the germline V gene are MNHEY and SVGAGI. CDR3 residues: CASSPTGEDQPQHF. The CDR3 DNA follows: TGTGCCAGCAGCCCAACAGGGGAGGATCAGCCCCAGCATTTT.

The V gene is TRBV4-3, the J gene TRBJ2-4; D is undetermined. Per germline, CDR1 LGHNA and CDR2 YSLEER. V was pared by 0 bases and J by 9 bases, with 21 bases between. The CDR3 totals 17 residues. The CDR3 sequence: CASSQDPPTGQVVIQYF. CDR3 in DNA: TGCGCCAGCAGCCAAGATCCCCCGACCGGTCAAGTCGTCATTCAGTACTTC.

The sample holds a few counts of this clonotype. The chain couples TRBV5-1 to TRBJ2-7; weak D call: TRBD1 (6 bases). CDR3 length: 15 residues. Trimming took off 0 bases at V and 4 bases at J, with 14 bases between the two ends. Germline-derived CDR1 and CDR2 are SGHRS and YFSETQ. The CDR3: CASSLDFTGSYEQYF. The CDR3 coding sequence is TGCGCCAGCAGCTTGGATTTTACAGGGTCGTACGAGCAGTACTTC.

The rearrangement joins TRBV5-1 to TRBJ2-1, with TRBD2 identical over 13 bases. This CDR3 region has 16 residues. Trimming at V came to 1 base and at J to 7 bases, leaving 5 bases not matched to a gene. Germline CDR1 SGHRS, CDR2 YFSETQ. The chain's CDR3 is CASSLTLAGGSNEQFF. The CDR3 DNA sequence: TGCGCCAGCAGCTTGACACTAGCGGGAGGGTCGAATGAGCAGTTCTTC.

This clonotype appeared a few times. The CDR3 DNA reads TGTGCCAGCAGCCAAGGTCAGGGCCGGCAGCCCCAGCATTTT. The encoded protein is CASSQGQGRQPQHF. The chain joins TRBV4-2 to TRBJ1-5; tentatively, D is TRBD1 (5 bases). Germline-derived CDR1 and CDR2 are LGHNA and YNFKEQ. V was trimmed by 1 base and J by 7 bases, leaving 11 bases between them. This CDR3 is built from 14 residues.

The chain combines TRBV20-1 with TRBJ1-1; D is ambiguous. The CDR3 is made up of 12 amino acids. In germline, CDR1 is DFQATT, CDR2 SNEGSKA (reference sequence). Between the trimmed V and J ends, which lost 4 bases and 4 bases, there was a span of 10 bases. CDR3 in DNA: TGCAGTGCTATAGAAGTTGGCACTGAAGCTTTCTTT. Protein: CSAIEVGTEAFF.

Many counts were recorded for this clonotype. The V and J genes are TRBV12-3 or TRBV12-4 and TRBJ1-5, with D unresolved. This CDR3 is 14 amino acids long. V dropped 1 base and J dropped 1 base, with 5 bases sitting between them. Written as DNA, the CDR3 is TGTGCCAGCAGTTTAGATAGCAGCAATCAGCCCCAGCATTTT. This codes for CASSLDSSNQPQHF.

There are many counts of this clonotype. The CDR3 loop is CSAREGRGSYEQYF. CDR3 coding DNA: TGCAGTGCTAGAGAGGGTCGGGGCTCCTACGAGCAGTACTTC. The J gene is TRBJ2-7, the V gene TRBV20-1; TRBD2 is a possible D gene (5 bases). The CDR3 is made up of 14 amino acids. The V end was cut by 0 bases, the J end by 0 bases, with 9 bases between. From germline, CDR1 is DFQATT and CDR2 SNEGSKA (reference sequence).

This clonotype was observed a few times. The chain couples TRBV7-3 to TRBJ2-7; possible D gene TRBD1, 6 bases. Germline CDR1 reads SGHTA; CDR2 reads FQGTGA. The CDR3 consists of 13 residues. V lost 4 bases and J lost 4, with 11 bases in between. CDR3 nucleotide sequence: TGTGCCAGCAGCTCCTCCACAGGGTACGAGCAGTACTTC. Translation: CASSSSTGYEQYF.

This clonotype was counted a few times. The chain carries TRBV4-3 and TRBJ1-3; a possible D gene is TRBD1 (5 bases). The CDR3 length is 17 residues. Germline CDR1 LGHNA, CDR2 YSLEER. The ends were cut back, 4 bases at V and 2 bases at J, with 18 bases in the middle. The CDR3 coding sequence is TGCGCCAGCAGCCCCTCGACGGGGGGTGCTCCTGGAAACACCATATATTTT. Protein sequence: CASSPSTGGAPGNTIYF.

Only a few counts were recorded for this clonotype. The chain has TRBV12-5 and TRBJ2-2, with 14 bases lining up with TRBD2. The germline gives CDR1 LGHNT, CDR2 FRNRAP. With 3 bases clipped from V and 7 bases from J, the junction kept 16 bases outside the gene matches. The CDR3 consists of 20 residues. As DNA, the CDR3 is TGTGCTAGTGGTTTCCTAGCCGGGACTAGCGGGAGAATGGACATCGGGGAGCTGTTTTTT. Its translation: CASGFLAGTSGRMDIGELFF.

This clonotype was seen ten or more times. The chain employs TRBV29-1 and TRBJ2-1; D may be TRBD1 or TRBD2 (5 bases each). CDR1 is SQVTM, CDR2 ANQGSEA, per germline. The CDR3 totals 12 residues. Trimming took 0 bases from V and 8 from J, leaving 8 bases between them. CDR3 protein: CSVEEGVHEQFF. Written as DNA, the CDR3 is TGCAGCGTTGAAGAGGGGGTCCATGAGCAGTTCTTC.

The J gene is TRBJ2-7, the V gene TRBV4-1; 7 bases line up with TRBD1. V was clipped by 0 bases and J by 3 bases; unmatched bases: 5. The germline V gene has CDR1 MGHRA and CDR2 YSYEKL. This CDR3 has 15 amino acids. CDR3: CASSQDSDRDYEQYF. The CDR3 DNA follows: TGCGCCAGCAGCCAAGACTCCGACAGGGACTACGAGCAGTACTTC.

The chain carries TRBV2 and TRBJ2-1; D perhaps matches TRBD2 (6 bases). CDR1 is SNHLY, CDR2 FYNNEI, per germline. The V end lost 3 bases, the J end lost 6 bases, and 21 bases lay between the germline ends. The CDR3 covers 17 residues. The CDR3, as DNA: TGTGCCAGCAGTGACCCGTTCCGGGAGAGGGGAGGCAATGAGCAGTTCTTC. Translated: CASSDPFRERGGNEQFF.

V usage is TRBV6-5 and J usage is TRBJ2-5; D possibly corresponds to TRBD2 (5 bases). V gave up 3 bases and J gave up 2 bases, with 10 bases separating them. Germline lookup yields CDR1 MNHEY and CDR2 SVGAGI. The CDR3 extends over 14 amino acids. CDR3 protein: CASSYGGLQETQYF. The CDR3 DNA reads TGTGCCAGCAGTTATGGTGGACTGCAAGAGACCCAGTACTTC.

The rearrangement links TRBV25-1 to TRBJ2-7; D gene uncertain. This CDR3 has 14 amino acids. Trimming left V 4 bases short and J 5 bases short, with 15 bases between. Germline assignment: CDR1 MGHDK and CDR2 SYGVNS. Here the CDR3 reads CASSVPAAEDEQYF. CDR3 DNA sequence: TGTGCCAGCAGTGTACCGGCGGCCGAGGACGAGCAGTACTTC.

The chain carries TRBV6-1 and TRBJ1-1; a weak D match, TRBD1 (6 bases). Germline V lookup: CDR1 MNHNS, CDR2 SASEGT. The length of the CDR3 is 15 residues. V dropped 7 bases and J dropped 3 bases, with 18 bases sitting between them. Written as DNA, the CDR3 is TGTGCCAGCATCATTTTGGGGGGGCTGGACACTGAAGCTTTCTTT. The encoded protein is CASIILGGLDTEAFF.

The chain combines TRBV12-3 or TRBV12-4 with TRBJ2-7; D is unresolved. The V end was cut by 3 bases, the J end by 0 bases, with 9 bases between. The CDR3 covers 14 residues. In nucleotides, the CDR3 is TGTGCCAGCAGTTTGGGCCAGAGCTCCTACGAGCAGTACTTC. This codes for CASSLGQSSYEQYF.

This clonotype was recorded a few times. The rearrangement uses TRBV20-1 and TRBJ2-1; D might be TRBD2 (7 bases). The V gene's germline CDR1 is DFQATT and CDR2 SNEGSKA (reference sequence). This CDR3 has 15 amino acids. The V and J ends lost 7 bases and 0 bases respectively, with 16 bases between them. The CDR3 loop reads CSDEKRGGSYNEQFF. CDR3 DNA: TGCAGTGATGAAAAGAGGGGGGGCTCCTACAATGAGCAGTTCTTC.

This clonotype was seen a handful of times. The gene calls are TRBV5-5 and TRBJ2-7; TRBD1 or TRBD2 may be the D gene (5 bases each). V was cut by 0 bases and J by 2 bases, with 12 bases left in between. The germline V gene encodes CDR1 SGHKS and CDR2 YYEKEE (reference sequence). The length of the CDR3 is 15 residues. CDR3 nucleotides: TGTGCCAGCAGCTTGGTGGCCGGGACCACCTACGAGCAGTACTTC. Its protein is CASSLVAGTTYEQYF.

The chain recombines TRBV5-1 with TRBJ1-6, with 7 bases lining up with TRBD1. The trim removed 3 bases at V and 4 bases at J, leaving 4 bases unmatched. CDR1 is SGHRS, CDR2 YFSETQ, per germline. The CDR3 length is 15 residues. CDR3 residues: CASSSGTAYNSPLHF. The CDR3 nucleotides are TGCGCCAGCAGCTCCGGGACAGCGTATAATTCACCCCTCCACTTT.

This clonotype has at least ten counts. The chain uses TRBV6-5 and TRBJ2-7; D might be TRBD1 (6 bases). The length of the CDR3 is 14 residues. Germline assignment: CDR1 MNHEY and CDR2 SVGAGI. V lost 2 bases to trimming and J lost 5 bases, with 13 bases between them. CDR3 bases: TGTGCCAGCAGTTACGGGCAGGGGTTCGACGAGCAGTACTTC. Translation gives CASSYGQGFDEQYF.

The rearrangement joins TRBV4-1 to TRBJ2-7; possibly TRBD1 for D (5 bases). This CDR3 is 15 amino acids long. The ends were cut back, 2 bases at V and 3 bases at J, with 14 bases in the middle. CDR1 is MGHRA, CDR2 YSYEKL, per germline. CDR3 amino acids: CASSQIQGAFYEQYF. In DNA form, the CDR3 reads TGCGCCAGCAGCCAAATCCAGGGCGCTTTCTACGAGCAGTACTTC.

This chain uses TRBV13 with TRBJ1-2; weak D call: TRBD1 (5 bases). CDR1 is PRHDT and CDR2 is FYEKMQ in the germline V gene (reference sequence). The CDR3 length is 13 residues. V dropped 5 bases and J dropped 2 bases, with 9 bases sitting between them. CDR3 in amino acids: CASSKQENYGYTF. The CDR3 DNA reads TGTGCCAGCAGCAAACAGGAGAACTATGGCTACACCTTC.

Details on this clonotype: The germline gene is not matched at one end of the junction; a read error may be the cause. This sequence joins TRBV7-9 and TRBJ1-1; 8 bases are shared with TRBD1. The CDR3 consists of 16 residues. Germline loops: CDR1 SEHNR, CDR2 FQNEAQ (reference sequence). The CDR3 sequence: CARSPRQGRTNTEAFF. The CDR3 region has the DNA TGTGCCCGCAGCCCCCGACAGGGGAGAACGAACACTGAAGCTTTCTTT.